This T cell receptor (beta chain) was recovered during a study of T cell responses to AZD1222 COVID-19 vaccine. Study conclusions and caveats: Seropositive AZD1222 recipients at baseline numbered only 5 or 6. Every sample of the repertoires postdated the peak T cell response. The study reported that nearly half of spike-specific TCRs target unmutated variant regions.

V gave up 1 base and J gave up 4 bases; unmatched junction bases: 6. Germline CDR1 KGHSH, CDR2 LQKENI. CDR3 length: 16 amino acids. This clone was seen only once. Its antigen is not known. The method was immunoSEQ multiplex PCR; TCRdb's version includes in-frame clones alone and lacks a portion of them. The sample has 110,000 to 150,000 clones; approximately 91% are singletons. The sample consisted of peripheral blood, taken on day 0 of AZD1222 vaccination. The rearrangement links TRBV18 to TRBJ2-1, with TRBD2 matching 8 bases. This sequence was found in an adult in good health. The CDR3 loop reads CASSPLKREPYNEQFF. Written as DNA, the CDR3 is TGTGCCAGCTCACCACTCAAGCGGGAGCCTTACAATGAGCAGTTCTTC.